A selection of T cell receptor beta chains follows, all from one sample in a study of blood T cell repertoires in COVID-19. Produced via immunoSEQ multiplex PCR; TCRdb's table is partial and in-frame only. The data hold roughly 160,000 clones, with around 80% observed a single time. The sequenced sample consisted of PBMCs or T cells enriched from blood (not recorded which). The receptors shown here come from a woman aged 55-70 years who had recovered from COVID-19. The CDR3 runs from the conserved cysteine through the conserved F or W. Fields, in order: clone size, J gene, V gene, D gene, CDR3 DNA, CDR3 protein. The D gene is left open where the match is weak. Rows give clone size only sometimes, using once, few, many, or a class for an expanded clone.

clone_size: .
j_call: TRBJ2-7
v_call: TRBV5-1
d_call: TRBD1
cdr3_nt: TGCGCCAGCAGCATAGGACAGGGGAACGAGCAGTACTTC
cdr3_aa: CASSIGQGNEQYF

clone_size: .
j_call: TRBJ1-2
v_call: TRBV27
d_call: .
cdr3_nt: TGTGCCAGCAGTTGGGGGCCCAACTATGGCTACACCTTC
cdr3_aa: CASSWGPNYGYTF

clone_size: .
j_call: TRBJ2-5
v_call: TRBV29-1
d_call: .
cdr3_nt: TGCAGCGTTGCTGCCAGGGACCAAGAGACCCAGTACTTC
cdr3_aa: CSVAARDQETQYF

clone_size: .
j_call: TRBJ2-5
v_call: TRBV2
d_call: TRBD2
cdr3_nt: TGTGCCAGCAGGACGACTAGCGGGCAAGAGACCCAGTACTTC
cdr3_aa: CASRTTSGQETQYF

clone_size: few
j_call: TRBJ1-5
v_call: TRBV19
d_call: .
cdr3_nt: TGTGCCAGTAGTATATGGGGGGATCAGCCCCAGCATTTT
cdr3_aa: CASSIWGDQPQHF

clone_size: few
j_call: TRBJ2-1
v_call: TRBV28
d_call: TRBD2
cdr3_nt: TGTGCCAGCAGTTTAGTTAGCGGGAGAAAGGATGAGCAGTTCTTC
cdr3_aa: CASSLVSGRKDEQFF

clone_size: once
j_call: TRBJ2-1
v_call: TRBV5-1
d_call: TRBD2
cdr3_nt: TGCGCCAGCAGCCTCCGGACTAGCAGAAATGAGCAGTTCTTC
cdr3_aa: CASSLRTSRNEQFF

clone_size: .
j_call: TRBJ2-1
v_call: TRBV30
d_call: TRBD1
cdr3_nt: TGTGCCTGGAGGGCCCAACCCGGACAGGGTCACTACAATGAGCAGTTCTTC
cdr3_aa: CAWRAQPGQGHYNEQFF

clone_size: .
j_call: TRBJ1-1
v_call: TRBV30
d_call: .
cdr3_nt: TGTGCCTGGAGTGTACTTTCTGAAGCTTTCTTT
cdr3_aa: CAWSVLSEAFF

clone_size: .
j_call: TRBJ1-1
v_call: TRBV19
d_call: TRBD1
cdr3_nt: TGTGCCAGTAGTATCGGACAGGGCTACACTGAAGCTTTCTTT
cdr3_aa: CASSIGQGYTEAFF

clone_size: many
j_call: TRBJ2-2
v_call: TRBV5-5
d_call: .
cdr3_nt: TGTGCCAGCAGCTTGACAGGAACGAACACCGGGGAGCTGTTTTTT
cdr3_aa: CASSLTGTNTGELFF

clone_size: few
j_call: TRBJ1-5
v_call: TRBV6-6
d_call: .
cdr3_nt: TGTGCCAGCAGTTACGAGGGGGGGGGCAATCAGCCCCAGCATTTT
cdr3_aa: CASSYEGGGNQPQHF

clone_size: once
j_call: TRBJ1-2
v_call: TRBV7-2
d_call: .
cdr3_nt: TGTGCCAGCAGTCGGGACTCCTTCTATGGCTACACCTTC
cdr3_aa: CASSRDSFYGYTF

clone_size: once
j_call: TRBJ2-3
v_call: TRBV2
d_call: TRBD2
cdr3_nt: TGTGCCAGCAGTGAAGATAGGGCCGGGGGGAATACGCAGTATTTT
cdr3_aa: CASSEDRAGGNTQYF

clone_size: .
j_call: TRBJ2-1
v_call: TRBV5-1
d_call: TRBD2
cdr3_nt: TGCGCCAGCAGCTTGAGGCCTAGCGGAGACAATGAGCAGTTCTTC
cdr3_aa: CASSLRPSGDNEQFF

clone_size: .
j_call: TRBJ1-4
v_call: TRBV14
d_call: TRBD1
cdr3_nt: TGTGCCAGCAGCCAGACATCTGGGACAGCCCTTAAACTGTTTTTT
cdr3_aa: CASSQTSGTALKLFF

clone_size: .
j_call: TRBJ1-1
v_call: TRBV4-1
d_call: TRBD1
cdr3_nt: TGCGCCAGCAGCCAAGGGGACAGGGAGACTGAAGCTTTCTTT
cdr3_aa: CASSQGDRETEAFF

clone_size: .
j_call: TRBJ2-1
v_call: TRBV14
d_call: TRBD2
cdr3_nt: TGTGCCAGCGATCGGGGGGCCTACAATGAGCAGTTCTTC
cdr3_aa: CASDRGAYNEQFF

clone_size: .
j_call: TRBJ2-3
v_call: TRBV2
d_call: .
cdr3_nt: TGTGCCAGCAGTGATAGGGGGGGGGCAGATACGCAGTATTTT
cdr3_aa: CASSDRGGADTQYF

clone_size: .
j_call: TRBJ1-2
v_call: TRBV5-1
d_call: .
cdr3_nt: TGCGCCAGCAGCCTGCCAGGGCTAGGCTACACCTTC
cdr3_aa: CASSLPGLGYTF